Listed below are T cell receptor beta chains from one sample, sequenced in a study of PD-1 blockade in classical Hodgkin lymphoma. Only in-frame clones appear in the TCRdb table, and some are missing; sequencing was by immunoSEQ multiplex PCR. Of approximately 80,000 clones listed, 89% are singletons. Material: peripheral blood mononuclear cells (PBMCs), obtained at baseline. Every receptor here comes from a human donor with classical Hodgkin lymphoma. Both conserved end residues are part of each CDR3. The order of the fields is V gene, D gene, J gene, clone size, CDR3 protein, CDR3 DNA. A D gene is named only where the DNA matches it firmly. Clone size, where shown, is once, few, many, or a class for clones that have expanded.

>TRBV5-4|NA|TRBJ2-1|NA
CASSLASVGGGYNEQFF
TGTGCCAGCAGCTTGGCCTCCGTAGGGGGGGGATACAATGAGCAGTTCTTC
>TRBV2|TRBD2|TRBJ2-4|NA
CASSPPGTSAQNIQYF
TGTGCCAGCAGTCCACCGGGGACTAGCGCACAAAACATTCAGTACTTC
>TRBV19|NA|TRBJ1-5|NA
CAVASNGGSQPQHF
TGTGCCGTGGCCTCGAACGGGGGGAGTCAGCCCCAGCATTTT
>TRBV14|NA|TRBJ1-2|NA
CASSQDNRLRGYTF
TGTGCCAGCAGCCAAGATAACAGATTGAGGGGCTACACCTTC
>TRBV7-9|NA|TRBJ2-7|few
CASSSLRTQIYEQYF
TGTGCCAGCAGCTCGCTCCGGACTCAGATATACGAGCAGTACTTC
>TRBV18|NA|TRBJ2-2|NA
CASSPDRNTGELFF
TGTGCCAGCTCACCGGACAGGAACACCGGGGAGCTGTTTTTT
>TRBV28|TRBD1|TRBJ1-2|few
CASSTGGVYGYTF
TGTGCCAGCAGTACAGGGGGCGTCTATGGCTACACCTTC
>TRBV5-1|TRBD1|TRBJ2-7|NA
CASRTGDLNEQYF
TGCGCCAGTCGGACAGGGGACCTCAACGAGCAGTACTTC
>TRBV6-1|NA|TRBJ2-4|once
CASSDSLYAKNIQYF
TGTGCCAGCAGTGACAGCCTCTATGCCAAAAACATTCAGTACTTC
>TRBV2|NA|TRBJ2-7|NA
CASSPLTTYEQYF
TGTGCCAGCAGCCCCTTGACCACCTACGAGCAGTACTTC
>TRBV7-9|NA|TRBJ1-2|NA
CASSPGFSGDYGYTF
TGTGCCAGCAGCCCAGGGTTCTCGGGGGACTATGGCTACACCTTC